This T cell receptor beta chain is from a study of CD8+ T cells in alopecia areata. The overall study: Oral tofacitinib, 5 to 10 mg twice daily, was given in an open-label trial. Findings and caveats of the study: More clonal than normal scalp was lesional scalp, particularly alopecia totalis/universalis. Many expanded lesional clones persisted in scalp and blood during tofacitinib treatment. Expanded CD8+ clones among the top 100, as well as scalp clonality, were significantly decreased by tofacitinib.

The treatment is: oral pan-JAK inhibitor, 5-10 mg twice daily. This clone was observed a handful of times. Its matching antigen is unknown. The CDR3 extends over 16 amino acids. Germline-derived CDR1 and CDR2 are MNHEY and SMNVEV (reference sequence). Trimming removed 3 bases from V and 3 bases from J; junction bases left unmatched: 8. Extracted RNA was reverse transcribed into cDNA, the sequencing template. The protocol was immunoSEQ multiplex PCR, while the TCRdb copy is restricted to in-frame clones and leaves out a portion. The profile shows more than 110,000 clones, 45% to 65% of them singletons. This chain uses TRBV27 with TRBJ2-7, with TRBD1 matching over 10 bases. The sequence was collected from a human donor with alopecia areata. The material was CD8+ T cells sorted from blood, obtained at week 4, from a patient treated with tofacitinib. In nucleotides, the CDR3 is TGTGCCAGCAGTTTGTCCGGGACAGGGGTAGTCTACGAGCAGTACTTC. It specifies CASSLSGTGVVYEQYF.